This T cell receptor beta chain was obtained from a study of cytomegalovirus exposure and HLA in healthy donors. Study conclusions and caveats: Association of 15,000 to 20,000 TCR beta sequences with HLA alleles was found at 0.05 false discovery rate in a later analysis. Cytomegalovirus-associated TCR beta chains were listed, numbering some 180.

The PCR contained 60 Vbeta and 13 Jbeta primers. The table came from immunoSEQ multiplex PCR; TCRdb's copy has only in-frame clones and leaves some out. The repertoire consists of 180,000 or so clones, with 76% occurring once and the leading ten covering about 1.5%. In germline, CDR1 is MDHEN, CDR2 SYDVKM. The CDR3 contains 16 residues. J lost 7 bases, V lost 5 bases, and 6 bases had no gene match. Regarding this clone: Its antigen remains unidentified.

The sample comprised PBMCs. This clonotype was obtained from a young man in good health and CMV-seronegative. This chain links TRBV28 with TRBJ2-2, with TRBD2 identical over 14 bases. CDR3 loop: CASSQPGLAGVGELFF. The DNA of the CDR3 is TGTGCCAGCAGTCAACCGGGACTAGCGGGAGTCGGGGAGCTGTTTTTT.